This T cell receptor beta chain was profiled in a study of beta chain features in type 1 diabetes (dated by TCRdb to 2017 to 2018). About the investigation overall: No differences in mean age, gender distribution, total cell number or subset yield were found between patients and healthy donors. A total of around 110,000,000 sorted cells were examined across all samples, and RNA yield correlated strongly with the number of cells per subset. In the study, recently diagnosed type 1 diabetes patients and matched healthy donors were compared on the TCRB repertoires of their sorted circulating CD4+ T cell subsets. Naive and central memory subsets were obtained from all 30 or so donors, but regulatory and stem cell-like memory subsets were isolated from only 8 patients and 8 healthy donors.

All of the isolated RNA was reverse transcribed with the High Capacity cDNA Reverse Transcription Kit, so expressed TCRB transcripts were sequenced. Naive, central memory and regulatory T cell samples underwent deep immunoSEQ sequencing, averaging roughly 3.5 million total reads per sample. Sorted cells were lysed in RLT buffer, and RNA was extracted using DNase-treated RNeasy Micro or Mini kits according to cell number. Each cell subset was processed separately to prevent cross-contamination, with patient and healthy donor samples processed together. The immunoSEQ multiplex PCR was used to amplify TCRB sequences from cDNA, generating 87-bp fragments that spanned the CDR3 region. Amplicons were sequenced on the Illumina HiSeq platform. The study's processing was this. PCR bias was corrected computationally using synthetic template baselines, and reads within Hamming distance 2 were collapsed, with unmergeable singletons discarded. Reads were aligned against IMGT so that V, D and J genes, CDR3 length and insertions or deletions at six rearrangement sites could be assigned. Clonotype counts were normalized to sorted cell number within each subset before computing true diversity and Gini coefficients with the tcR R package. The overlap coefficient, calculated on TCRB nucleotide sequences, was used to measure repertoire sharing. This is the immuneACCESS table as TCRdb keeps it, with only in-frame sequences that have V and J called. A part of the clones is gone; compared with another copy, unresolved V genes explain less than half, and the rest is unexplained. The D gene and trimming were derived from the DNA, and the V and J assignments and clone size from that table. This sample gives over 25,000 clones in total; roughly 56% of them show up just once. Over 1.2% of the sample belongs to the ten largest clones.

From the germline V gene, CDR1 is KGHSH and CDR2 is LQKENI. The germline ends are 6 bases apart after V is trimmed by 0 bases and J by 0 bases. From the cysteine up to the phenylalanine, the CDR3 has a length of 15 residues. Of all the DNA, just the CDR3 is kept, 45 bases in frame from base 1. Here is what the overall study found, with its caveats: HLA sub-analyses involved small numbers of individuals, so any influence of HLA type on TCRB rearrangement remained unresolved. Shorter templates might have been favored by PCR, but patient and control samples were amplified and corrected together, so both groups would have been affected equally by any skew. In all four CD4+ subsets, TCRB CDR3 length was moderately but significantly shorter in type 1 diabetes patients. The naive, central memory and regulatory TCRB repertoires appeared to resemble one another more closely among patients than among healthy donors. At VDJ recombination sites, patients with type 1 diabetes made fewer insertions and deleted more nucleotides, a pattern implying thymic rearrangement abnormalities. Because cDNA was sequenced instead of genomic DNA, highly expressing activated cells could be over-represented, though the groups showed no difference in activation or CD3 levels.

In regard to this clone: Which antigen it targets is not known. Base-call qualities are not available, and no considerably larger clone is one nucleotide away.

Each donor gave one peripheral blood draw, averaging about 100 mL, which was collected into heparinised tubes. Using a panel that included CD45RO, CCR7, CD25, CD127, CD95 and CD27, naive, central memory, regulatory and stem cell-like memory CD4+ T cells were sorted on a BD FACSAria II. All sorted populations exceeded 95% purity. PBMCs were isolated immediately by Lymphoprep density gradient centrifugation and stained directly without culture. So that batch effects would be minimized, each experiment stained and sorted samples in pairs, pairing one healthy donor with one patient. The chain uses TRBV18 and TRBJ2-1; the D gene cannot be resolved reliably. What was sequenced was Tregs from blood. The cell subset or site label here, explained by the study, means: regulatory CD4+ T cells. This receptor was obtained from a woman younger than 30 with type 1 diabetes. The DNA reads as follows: TGTGCCAGCTCACCACCGGCCTCCTCCTACAATGAGCAGTTCTTC. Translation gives CASSPPASSYNEQFF.